Here is one T cell receptor (beta chain) with its context. The data belong to a study of OX40 agonist ivuxolimab in advanced cancers. Libraries were prepared by immunoSEQ multiplex PCR; TCRdb keeps only in-frame clonotypes and omits some of them. The top ten hold approximately 25% of the sample, which has tens of thousands of clones, 80% to 95% seen once. Germline values: CDR1 LNHNV, CDR2 YYDKDF (reference sequence). V lost 4 bases, J lost 6 bases, and 7 bases lay in between. The CDR3 extends over 12 amino acids. The clonotype comes from an adult with an advanced solid tumor such as melanoma, head and neck, liver or kidney cancer. This chain uses TRBV15 with TRBJ1-5; no clear D. The sample here was CD4+ or CD8+ T cells sorted from blood, taken in a trial of the OX40 agonist ivuxolimab. The CDR3 protein is CATSTAGQPQHF. CDR3 in DNA: TGTGCCACCAGCACTGCCGGTCAGCCCCAGCATTTT.